This T cell receptor beta chain was captured by sequencing in a study of T-cell reconstitution after alpha-beta-depleted transplantation in children. Study-wide results and caveats: The study reportedly traced alpha-beta T cells about two months after transplant to several hundred expanded graft clones. At day 60, the high TCRbeta diversity found in some patients originated from recipient T cells and thymic progenitors that had survived. Most T-cell counts and diversity one year after the transplant came from T cells that were newly produced.

This clonotype was counted only a few times. Antigen unknown. The library targeted TCRbeta and was prepared with unique molecular identifiers. One entry per CDR3 protein, called by TCRdb with MiXCR from the PCR reads. The sample carries over 15,000 distinct CDR3 sequences, around 12% recorded once. Losses at the gene ends were 7 bases for V and 6 bases for J; bases not matched to a gene: 15. Germline V gene lookup returns CDR1 MDHEN and CDR2 SYDVKM. The CDR3 is 16 amino acids. This TCR derives from a boy younger than two who had a stem cell transplant for Wiskott-Aldrich syndrome, so the T cells may come from the graft donor. This chain links TRBV28 with TRBJ2-7, with 10 bases identical to TRBD1. Sample: PBMCs, mostly from graft donor cells, taken 180 days after TCRalphabeta/CD19-depleted stem cell transplant. In nucleotides, the CDR3 is TGTGCCAGCACCCGGCTCCCGGGACAGGGGAGTACCGAGCAGTACTTC. Amino acids: CASTRLPGQGSTEQYF.